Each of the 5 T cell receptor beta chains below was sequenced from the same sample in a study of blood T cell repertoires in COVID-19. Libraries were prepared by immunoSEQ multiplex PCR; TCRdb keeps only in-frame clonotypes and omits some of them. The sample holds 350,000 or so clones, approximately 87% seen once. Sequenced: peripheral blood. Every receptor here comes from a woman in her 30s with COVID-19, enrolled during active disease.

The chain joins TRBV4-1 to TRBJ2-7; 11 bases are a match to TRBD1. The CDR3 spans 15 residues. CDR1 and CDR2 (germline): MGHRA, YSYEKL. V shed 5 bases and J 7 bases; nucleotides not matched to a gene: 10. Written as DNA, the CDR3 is TGCGCCAGCAGCGGGCCGGGACAGGGGGAGGGAGAGCAGTACTTC. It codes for CASSGPGQGEGEQYF.

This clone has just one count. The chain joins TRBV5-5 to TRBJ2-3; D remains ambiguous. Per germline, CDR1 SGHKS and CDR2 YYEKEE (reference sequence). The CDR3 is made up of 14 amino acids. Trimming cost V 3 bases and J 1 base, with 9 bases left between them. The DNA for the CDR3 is TGTGCCAGCAGCTCCTTTGCAGGCACAGATACGCAGTATTTT. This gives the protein CASSSFAGTDTQYF.

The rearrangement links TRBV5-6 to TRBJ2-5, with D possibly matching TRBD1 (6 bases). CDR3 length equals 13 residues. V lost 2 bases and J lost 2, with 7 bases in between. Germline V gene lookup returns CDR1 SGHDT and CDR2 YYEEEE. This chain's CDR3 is CASSLQGQETQYF. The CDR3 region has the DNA TGTGCCAGCAGCTTACAGGGTCAAGAGACCCAGTACTTC.

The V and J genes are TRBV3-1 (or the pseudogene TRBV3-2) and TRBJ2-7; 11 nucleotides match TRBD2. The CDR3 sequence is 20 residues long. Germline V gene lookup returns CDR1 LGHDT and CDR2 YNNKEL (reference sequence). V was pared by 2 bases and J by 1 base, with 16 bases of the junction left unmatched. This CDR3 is CASSQPPLSRTSGRSYEQYF. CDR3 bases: TGTGCCAGCAGCCAACCCCCCCTTTCTAGGACTAGCGGGCGATCCTACGAGCAGTACTTC.

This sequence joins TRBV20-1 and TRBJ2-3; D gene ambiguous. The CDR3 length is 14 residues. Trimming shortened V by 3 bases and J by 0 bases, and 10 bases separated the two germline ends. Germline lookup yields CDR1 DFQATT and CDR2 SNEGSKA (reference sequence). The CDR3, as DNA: TGCAGTGCTAGTTCTCAGTCCAGCACAGATACGCAGTATTTT. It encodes CSASSQSSTDTQYF.